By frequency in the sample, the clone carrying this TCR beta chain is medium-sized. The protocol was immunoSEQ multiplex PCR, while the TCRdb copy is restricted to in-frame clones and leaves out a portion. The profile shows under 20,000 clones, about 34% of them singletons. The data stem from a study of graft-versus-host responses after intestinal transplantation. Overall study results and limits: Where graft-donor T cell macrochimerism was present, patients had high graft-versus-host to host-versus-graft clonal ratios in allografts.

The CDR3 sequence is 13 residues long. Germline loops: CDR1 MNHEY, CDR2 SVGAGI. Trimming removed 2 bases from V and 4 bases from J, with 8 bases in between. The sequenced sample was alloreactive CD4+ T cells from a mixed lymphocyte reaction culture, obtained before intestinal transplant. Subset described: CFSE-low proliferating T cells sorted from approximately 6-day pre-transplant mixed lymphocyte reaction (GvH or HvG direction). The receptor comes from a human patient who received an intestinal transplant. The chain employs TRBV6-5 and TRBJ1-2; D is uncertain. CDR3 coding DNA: TGTGCCAGCAGTTACGGGTCGCTCTATGGCTACACCTTC. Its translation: CASSYGSLYGYTF.